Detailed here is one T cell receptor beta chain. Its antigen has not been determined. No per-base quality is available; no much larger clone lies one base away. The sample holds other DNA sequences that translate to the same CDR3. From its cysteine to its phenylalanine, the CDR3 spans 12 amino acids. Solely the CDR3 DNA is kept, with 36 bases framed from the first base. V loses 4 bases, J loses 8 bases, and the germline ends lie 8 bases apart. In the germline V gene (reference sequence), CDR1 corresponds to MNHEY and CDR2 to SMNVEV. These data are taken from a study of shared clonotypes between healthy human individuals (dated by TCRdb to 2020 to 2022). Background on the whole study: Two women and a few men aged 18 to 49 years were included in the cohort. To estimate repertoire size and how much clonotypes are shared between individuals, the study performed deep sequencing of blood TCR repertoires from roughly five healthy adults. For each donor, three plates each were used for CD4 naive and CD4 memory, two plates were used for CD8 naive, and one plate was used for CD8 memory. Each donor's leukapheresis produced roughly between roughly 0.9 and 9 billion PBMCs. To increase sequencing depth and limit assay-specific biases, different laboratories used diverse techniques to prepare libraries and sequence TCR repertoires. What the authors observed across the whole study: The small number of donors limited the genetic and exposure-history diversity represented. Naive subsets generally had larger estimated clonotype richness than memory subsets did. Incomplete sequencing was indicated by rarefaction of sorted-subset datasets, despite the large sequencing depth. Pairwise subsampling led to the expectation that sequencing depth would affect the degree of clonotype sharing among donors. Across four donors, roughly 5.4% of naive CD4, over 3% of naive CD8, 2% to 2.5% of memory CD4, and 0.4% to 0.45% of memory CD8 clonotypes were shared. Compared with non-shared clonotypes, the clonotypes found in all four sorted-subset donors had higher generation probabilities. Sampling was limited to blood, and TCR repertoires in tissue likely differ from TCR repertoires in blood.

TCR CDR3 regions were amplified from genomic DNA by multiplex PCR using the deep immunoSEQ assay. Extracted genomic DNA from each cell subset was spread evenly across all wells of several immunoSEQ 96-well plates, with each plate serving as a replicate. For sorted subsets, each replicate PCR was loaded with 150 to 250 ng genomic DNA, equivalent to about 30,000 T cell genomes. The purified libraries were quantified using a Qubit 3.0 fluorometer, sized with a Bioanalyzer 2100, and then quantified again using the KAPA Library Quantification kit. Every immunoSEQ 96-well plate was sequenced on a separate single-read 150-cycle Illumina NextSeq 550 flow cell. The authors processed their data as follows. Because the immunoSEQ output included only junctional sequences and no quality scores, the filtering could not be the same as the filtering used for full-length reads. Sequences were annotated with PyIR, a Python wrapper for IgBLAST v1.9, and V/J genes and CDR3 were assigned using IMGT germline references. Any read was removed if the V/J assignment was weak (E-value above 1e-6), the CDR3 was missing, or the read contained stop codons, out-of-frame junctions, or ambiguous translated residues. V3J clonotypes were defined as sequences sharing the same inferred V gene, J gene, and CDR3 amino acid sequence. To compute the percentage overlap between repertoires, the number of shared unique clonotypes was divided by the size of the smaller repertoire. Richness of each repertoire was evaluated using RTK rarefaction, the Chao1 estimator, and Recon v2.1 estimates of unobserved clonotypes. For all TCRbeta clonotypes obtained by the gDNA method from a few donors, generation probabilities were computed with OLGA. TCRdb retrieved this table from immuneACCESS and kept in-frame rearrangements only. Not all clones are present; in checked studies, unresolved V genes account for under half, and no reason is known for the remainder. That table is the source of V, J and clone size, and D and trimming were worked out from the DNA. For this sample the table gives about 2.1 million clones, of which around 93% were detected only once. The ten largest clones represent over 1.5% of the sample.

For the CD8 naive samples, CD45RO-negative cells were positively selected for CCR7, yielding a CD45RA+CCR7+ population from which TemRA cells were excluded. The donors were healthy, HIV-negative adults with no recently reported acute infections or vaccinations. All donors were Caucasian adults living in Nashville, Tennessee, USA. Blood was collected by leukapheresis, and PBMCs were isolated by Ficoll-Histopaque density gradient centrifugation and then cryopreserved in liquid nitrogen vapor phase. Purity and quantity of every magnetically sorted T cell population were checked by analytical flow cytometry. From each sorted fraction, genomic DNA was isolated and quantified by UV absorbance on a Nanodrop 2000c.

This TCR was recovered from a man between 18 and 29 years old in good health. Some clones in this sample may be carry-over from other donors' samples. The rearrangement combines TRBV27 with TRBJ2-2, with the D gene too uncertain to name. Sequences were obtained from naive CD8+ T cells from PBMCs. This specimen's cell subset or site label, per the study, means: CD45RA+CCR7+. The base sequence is TGTGCCAGCAGTTCCCCCCCAGGGGAGCTGTTTTTT. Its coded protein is CASSSPPGELFF.